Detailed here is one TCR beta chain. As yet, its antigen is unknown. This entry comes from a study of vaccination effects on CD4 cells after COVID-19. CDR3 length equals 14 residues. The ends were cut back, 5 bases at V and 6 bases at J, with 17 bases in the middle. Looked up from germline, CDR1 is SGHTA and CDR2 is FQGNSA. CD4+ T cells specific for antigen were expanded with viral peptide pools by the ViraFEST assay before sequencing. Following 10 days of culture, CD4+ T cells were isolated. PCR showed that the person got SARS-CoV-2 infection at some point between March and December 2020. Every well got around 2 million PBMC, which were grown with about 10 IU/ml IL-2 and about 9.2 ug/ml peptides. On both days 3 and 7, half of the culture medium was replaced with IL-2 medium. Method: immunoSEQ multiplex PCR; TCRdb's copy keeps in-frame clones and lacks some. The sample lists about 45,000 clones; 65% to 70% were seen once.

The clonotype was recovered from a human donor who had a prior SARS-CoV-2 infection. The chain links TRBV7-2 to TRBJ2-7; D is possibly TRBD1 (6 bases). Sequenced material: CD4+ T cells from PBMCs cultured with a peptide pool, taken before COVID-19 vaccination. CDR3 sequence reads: CASSVDRPSPEQYF. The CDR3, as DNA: TGTGCCAGCAGCGTCGACAGGCCCTCTCCCGAGCAGTACTTC.